The clone carrying this TCR beta chain has a count of ten or more. The antigen is undetermined. The record originates from a study of T cells after yellow fever vaccination. The study, taken as a whole, reports: The CD4 and CD8 compartments had a small share of their clonotypes in common.

A 5'RACE template-switching step, the method used to make TCR cDNA, added a universal primer site and UMIs. TCRdb re-analysed the 5' RACE reads in MiXCR, keeping a single row per CDR3 protein. The sample gives around 340,000 distinct CDR3 sequences, 12% of which show up once; more than 3% is in the top ten. The sample was CD4+ T cells sorted from PBMCs, taken 15 days after the yellow fever booster vaccination. The clonotype comes from a man aged 18 to 35 who received the YFV17D yellow fever vaccine.

The CDR3 nucleotides read TGTGCCAGCAGAACACCCACGAACACTGAAGCTTTCTTT. Amino acid sequence: CASRTPTNTEAFF. The chain combines TRBV6-2 or TRBV6-3 with TRBJ1-1; D ambiguous. V was pared by 6 bases and J by 1 base, with 9 bases between. The length of the CDR3 is 13 residues. CDR1 is MNHEY, CDR2 SVGEGT, per germline.